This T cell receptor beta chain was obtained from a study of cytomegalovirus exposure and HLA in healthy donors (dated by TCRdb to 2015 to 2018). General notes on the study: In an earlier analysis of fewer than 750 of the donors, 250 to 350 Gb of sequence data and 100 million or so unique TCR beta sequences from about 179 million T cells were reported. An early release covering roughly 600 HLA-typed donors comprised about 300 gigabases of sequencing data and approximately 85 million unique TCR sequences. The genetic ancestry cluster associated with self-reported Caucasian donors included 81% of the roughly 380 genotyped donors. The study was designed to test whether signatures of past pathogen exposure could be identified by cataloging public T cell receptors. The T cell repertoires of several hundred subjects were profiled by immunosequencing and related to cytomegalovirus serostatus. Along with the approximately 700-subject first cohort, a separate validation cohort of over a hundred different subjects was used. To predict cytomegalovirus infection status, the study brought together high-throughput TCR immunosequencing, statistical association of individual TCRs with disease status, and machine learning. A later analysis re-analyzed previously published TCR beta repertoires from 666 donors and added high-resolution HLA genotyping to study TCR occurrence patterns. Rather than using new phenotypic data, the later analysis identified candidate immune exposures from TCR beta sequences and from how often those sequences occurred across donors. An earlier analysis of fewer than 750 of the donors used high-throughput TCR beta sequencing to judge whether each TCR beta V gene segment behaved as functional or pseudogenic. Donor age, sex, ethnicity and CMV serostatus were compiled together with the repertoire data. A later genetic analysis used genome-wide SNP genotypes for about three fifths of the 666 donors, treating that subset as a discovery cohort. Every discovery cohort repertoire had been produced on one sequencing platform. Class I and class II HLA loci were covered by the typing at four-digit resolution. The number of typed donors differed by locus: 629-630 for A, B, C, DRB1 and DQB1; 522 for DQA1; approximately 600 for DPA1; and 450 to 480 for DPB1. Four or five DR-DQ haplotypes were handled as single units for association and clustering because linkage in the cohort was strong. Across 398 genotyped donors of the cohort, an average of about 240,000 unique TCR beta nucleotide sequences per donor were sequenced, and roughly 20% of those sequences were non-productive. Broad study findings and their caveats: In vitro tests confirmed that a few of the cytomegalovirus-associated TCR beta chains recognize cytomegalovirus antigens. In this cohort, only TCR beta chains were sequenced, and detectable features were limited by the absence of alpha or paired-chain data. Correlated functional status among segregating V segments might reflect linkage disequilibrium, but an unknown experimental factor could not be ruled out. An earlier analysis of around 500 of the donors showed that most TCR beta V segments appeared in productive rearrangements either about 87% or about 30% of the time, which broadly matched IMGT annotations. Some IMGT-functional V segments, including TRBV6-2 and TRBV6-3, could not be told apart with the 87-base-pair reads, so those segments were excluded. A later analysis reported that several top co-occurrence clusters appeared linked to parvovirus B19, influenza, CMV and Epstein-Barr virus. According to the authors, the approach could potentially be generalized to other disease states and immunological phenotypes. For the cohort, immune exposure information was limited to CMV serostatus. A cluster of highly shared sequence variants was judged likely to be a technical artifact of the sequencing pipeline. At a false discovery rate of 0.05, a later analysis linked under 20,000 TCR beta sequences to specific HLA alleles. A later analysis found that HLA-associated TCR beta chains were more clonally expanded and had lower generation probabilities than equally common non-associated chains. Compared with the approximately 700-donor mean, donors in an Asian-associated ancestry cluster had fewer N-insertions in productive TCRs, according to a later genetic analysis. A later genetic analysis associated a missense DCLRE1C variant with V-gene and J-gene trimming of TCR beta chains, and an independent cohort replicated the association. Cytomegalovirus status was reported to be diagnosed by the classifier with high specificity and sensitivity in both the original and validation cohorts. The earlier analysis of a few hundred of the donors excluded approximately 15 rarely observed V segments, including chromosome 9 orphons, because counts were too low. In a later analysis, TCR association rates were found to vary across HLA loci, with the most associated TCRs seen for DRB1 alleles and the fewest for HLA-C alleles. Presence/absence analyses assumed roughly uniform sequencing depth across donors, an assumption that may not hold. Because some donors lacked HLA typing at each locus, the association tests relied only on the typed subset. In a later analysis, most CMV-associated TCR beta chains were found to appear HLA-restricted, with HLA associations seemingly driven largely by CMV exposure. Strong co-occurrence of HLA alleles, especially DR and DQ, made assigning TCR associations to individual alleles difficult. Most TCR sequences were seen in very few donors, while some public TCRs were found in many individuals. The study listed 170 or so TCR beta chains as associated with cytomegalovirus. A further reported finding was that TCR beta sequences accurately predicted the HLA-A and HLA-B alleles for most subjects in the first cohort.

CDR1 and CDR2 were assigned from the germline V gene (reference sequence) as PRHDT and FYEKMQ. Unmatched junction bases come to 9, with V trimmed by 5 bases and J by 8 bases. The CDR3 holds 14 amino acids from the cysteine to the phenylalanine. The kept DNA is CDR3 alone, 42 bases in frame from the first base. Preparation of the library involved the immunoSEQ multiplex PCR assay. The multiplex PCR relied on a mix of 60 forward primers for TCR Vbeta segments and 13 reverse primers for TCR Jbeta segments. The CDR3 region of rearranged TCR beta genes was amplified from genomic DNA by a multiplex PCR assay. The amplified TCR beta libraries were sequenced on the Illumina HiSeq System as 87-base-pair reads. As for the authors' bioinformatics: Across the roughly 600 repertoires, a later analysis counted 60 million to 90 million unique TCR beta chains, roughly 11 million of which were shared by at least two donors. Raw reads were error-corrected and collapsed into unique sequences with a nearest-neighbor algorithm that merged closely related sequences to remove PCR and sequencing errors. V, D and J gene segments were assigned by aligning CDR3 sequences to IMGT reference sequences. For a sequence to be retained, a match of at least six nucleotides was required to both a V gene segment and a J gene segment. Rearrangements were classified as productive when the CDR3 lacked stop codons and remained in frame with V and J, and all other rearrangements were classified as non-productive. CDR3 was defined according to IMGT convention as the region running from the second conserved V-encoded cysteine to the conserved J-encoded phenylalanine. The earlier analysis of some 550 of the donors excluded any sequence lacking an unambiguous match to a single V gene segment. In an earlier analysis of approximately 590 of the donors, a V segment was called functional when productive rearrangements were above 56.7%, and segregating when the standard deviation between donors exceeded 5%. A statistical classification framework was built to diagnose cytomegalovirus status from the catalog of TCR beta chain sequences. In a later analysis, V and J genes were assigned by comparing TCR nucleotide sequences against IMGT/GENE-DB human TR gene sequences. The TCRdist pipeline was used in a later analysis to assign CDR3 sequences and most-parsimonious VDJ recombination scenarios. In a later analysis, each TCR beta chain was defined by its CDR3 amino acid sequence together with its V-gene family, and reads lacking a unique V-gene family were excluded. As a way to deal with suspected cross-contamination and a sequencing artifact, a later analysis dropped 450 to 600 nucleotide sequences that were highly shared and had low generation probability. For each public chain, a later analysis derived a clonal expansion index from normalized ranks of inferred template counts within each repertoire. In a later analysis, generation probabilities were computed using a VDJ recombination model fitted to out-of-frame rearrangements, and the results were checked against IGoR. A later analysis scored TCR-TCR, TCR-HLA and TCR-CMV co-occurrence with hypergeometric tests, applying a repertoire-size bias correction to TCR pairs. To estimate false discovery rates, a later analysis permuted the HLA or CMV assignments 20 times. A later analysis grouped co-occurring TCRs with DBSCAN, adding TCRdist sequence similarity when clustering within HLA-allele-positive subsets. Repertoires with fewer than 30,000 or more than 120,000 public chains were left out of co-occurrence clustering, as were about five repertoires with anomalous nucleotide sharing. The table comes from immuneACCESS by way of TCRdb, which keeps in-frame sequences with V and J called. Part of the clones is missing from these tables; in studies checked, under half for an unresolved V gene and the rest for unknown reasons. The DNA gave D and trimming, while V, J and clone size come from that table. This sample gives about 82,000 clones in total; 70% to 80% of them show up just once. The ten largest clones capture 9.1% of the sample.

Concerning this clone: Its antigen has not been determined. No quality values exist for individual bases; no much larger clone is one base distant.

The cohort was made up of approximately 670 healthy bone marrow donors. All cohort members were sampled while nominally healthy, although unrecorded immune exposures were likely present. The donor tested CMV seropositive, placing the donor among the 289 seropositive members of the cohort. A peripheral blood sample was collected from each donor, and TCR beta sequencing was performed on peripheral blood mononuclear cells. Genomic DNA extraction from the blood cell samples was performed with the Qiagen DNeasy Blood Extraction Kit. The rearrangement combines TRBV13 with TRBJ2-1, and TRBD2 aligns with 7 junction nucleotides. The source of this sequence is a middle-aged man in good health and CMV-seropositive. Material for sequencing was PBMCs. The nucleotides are TGTGCCAGCAGCGCGAGCGGGGCCGTCGATGAGCAGTTCTTC. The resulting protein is CASSASGAVDEQFF.